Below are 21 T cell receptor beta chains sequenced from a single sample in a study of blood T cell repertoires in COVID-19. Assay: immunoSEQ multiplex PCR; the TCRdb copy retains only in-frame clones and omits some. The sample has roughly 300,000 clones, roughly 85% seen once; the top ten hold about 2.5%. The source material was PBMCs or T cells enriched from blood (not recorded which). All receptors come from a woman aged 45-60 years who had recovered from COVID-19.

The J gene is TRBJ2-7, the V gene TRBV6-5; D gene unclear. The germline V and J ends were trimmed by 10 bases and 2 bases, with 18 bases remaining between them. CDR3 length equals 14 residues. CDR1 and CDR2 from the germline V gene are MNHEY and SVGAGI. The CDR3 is CATQDRPGAYEQYF. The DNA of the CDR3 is TGTGCCACCCAAGACCGTCCCGGAGCCTACGAGCAGTACTTC.

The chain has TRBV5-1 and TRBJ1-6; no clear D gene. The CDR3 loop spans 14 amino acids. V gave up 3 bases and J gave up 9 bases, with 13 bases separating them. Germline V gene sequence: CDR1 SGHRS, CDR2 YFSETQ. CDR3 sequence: CASSSEVLGSPLHF. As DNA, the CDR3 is TGCGCCAGCAGCTCAGAGGTTCTTGGTTCACCCCTCCACTTT.

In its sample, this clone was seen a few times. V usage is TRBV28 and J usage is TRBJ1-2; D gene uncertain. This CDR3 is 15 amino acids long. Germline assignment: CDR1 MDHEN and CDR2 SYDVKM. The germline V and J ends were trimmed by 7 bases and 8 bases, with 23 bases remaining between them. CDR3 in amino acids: CASTSGGQPGRGYTF. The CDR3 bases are TGTGCCAGCACCTCTGGTGGGCAACCCGGCCGCGGCTACACCTTC.

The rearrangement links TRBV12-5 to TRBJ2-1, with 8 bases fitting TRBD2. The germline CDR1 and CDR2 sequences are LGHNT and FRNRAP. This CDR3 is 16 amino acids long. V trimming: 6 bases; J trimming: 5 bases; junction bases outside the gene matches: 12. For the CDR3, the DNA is TGTGCTAGTGGCCCGATCTTTAGCGGGAAACACAATGAGCAGTTCTTC. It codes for CASGPIFSGKHNEQFF.

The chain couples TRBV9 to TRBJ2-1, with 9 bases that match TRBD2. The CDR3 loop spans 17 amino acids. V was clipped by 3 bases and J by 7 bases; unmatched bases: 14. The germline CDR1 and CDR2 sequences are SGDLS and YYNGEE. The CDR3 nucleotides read TGTGCCAGCAGCGATGGGCCTGGGACAGCGGGGGGAAATGAGCAGTTCTTC. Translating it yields CASSDGPGTAGGNEQFF.

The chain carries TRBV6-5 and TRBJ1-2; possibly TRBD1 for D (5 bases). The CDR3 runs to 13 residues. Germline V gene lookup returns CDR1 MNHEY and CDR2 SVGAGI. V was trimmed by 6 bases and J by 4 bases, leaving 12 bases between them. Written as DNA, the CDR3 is TGTGCCAGCAGCCAACAGGAGTTCTATGGCTACACCTTC. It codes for CASSQQEFYGYTF.

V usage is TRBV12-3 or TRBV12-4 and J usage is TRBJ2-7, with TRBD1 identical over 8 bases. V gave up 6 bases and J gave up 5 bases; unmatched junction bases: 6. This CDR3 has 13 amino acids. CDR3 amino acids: CASRQSTGDEQYF. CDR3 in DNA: TGTGCCAGCAGGCAATCGACAGGGGACGAGCAGTACTTC.

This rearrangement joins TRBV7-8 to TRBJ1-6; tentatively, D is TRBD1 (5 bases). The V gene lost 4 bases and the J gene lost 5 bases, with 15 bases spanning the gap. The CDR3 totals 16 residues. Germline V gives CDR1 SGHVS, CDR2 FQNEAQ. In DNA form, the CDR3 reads TGTGCCAGCAGCTCTAGTGCGGGGGGAAATAATTCACCCCTCCACTTT. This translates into CASSSSAGGNNSPLHF.

As DNA, the CDR3 is TGTGCCAGCACCACATTCCAGGGCATGAACACTGAAGCTTTCTTT. Protein product: CASTTFQGMNTEAFF. The V and J genes are TRBV28 and TRBJ1-1; tentatively, D is TRBD1 (5 bases). Trimming took 7 bases from V and 0 from J, leaving 15 bases between them. In germline, CDR1 is MDHEN, CDR2 SYDVKM. This CDR3 contains 15 residues.

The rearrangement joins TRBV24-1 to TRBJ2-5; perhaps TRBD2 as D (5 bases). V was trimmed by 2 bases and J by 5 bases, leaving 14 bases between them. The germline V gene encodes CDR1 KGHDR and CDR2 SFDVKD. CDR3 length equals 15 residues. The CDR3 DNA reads TGTGCCACCAGTGATTCGCTGATAGGGAGTGAGACCCAGTACTTC. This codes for CATSDSLIGSETQYF.

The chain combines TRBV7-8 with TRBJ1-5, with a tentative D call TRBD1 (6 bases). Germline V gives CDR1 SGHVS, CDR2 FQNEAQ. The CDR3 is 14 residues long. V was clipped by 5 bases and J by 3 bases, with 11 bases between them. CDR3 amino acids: CASSADRNNQPQHF. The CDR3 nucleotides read TGTGCCAGCAGCGCTGACAGGAACAATCAGCCCCAGCATTTT. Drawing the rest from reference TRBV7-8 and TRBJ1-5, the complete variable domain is GAGVSQSPRYKVAKRGQDVALRCDPISGHVSLFWYQQALGQGPEFLTYFQNEAQLDKSGLPSDRFFAERPEGSVSTLKIQRTQQEDSAVYLCASSADRNNQPQHFGDGTRLSIL.

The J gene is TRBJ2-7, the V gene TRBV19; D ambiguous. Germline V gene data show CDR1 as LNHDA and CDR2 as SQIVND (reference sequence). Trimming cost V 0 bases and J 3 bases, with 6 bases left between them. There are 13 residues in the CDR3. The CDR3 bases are TGTGCCAGTAGTATAGACGGTAACTACGAGCAGTACTTC. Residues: CASSIDGNYEQYF. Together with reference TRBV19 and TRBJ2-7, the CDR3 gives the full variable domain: DGGITQSPKYLFRKEGQNVTLSCEQNLNHDAMYWYRQDPGQGLRLIYYSQIVNDFQKGDIAEGYSVSREKKESFPLTVTSAQKNPTAFYLCASSIDGNYEQYFGPGTRLTVT.

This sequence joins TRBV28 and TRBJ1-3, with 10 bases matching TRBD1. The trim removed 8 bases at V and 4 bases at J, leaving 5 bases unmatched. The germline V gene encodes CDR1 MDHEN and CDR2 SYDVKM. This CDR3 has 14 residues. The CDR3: CASGGTGVGNTIYF. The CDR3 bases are TGTGCCAGCGGGGGGACAGGGGTCGGAAACACCATATATTTT.

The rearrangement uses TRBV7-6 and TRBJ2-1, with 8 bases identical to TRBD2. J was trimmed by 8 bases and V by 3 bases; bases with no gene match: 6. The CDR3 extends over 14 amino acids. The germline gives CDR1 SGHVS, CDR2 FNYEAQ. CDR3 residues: CASSFERERYEQFF. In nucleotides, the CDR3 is TGTGCCAGCAGCTTCGAGCGGGAGAGGTATGAGCAGTTCTTC.

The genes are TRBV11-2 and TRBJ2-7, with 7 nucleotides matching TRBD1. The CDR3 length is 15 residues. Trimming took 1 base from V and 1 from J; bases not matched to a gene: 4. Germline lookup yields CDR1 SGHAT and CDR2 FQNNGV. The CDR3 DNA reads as TGTGCCAGCAGCTTAGTCGACAGGGCATCCTACGAGCAGTACTTC. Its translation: CASSLVDRASYEQYF.

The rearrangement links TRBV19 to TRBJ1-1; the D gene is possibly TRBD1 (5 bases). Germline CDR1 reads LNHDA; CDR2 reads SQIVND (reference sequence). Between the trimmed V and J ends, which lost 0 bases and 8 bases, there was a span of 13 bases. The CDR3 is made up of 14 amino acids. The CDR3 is CASSIDLRGQEAFF. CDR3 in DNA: TGTGCCAGTAGTATAGATCTGCGAGGACAAGAAGCTTTCTTT.

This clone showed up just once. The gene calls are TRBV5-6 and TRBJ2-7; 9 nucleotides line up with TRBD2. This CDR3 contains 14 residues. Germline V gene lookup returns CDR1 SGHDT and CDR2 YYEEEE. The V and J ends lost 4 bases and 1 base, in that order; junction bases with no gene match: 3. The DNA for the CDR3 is TGTGCCAGCAGCAAGCTAGCGGGGTCCTACGAGCAGTACTTC. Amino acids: CASSKLAGSYEQYF.

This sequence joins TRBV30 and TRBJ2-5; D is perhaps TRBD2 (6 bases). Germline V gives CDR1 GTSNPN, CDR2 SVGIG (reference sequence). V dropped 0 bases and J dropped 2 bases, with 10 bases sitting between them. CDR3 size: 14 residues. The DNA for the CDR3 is TGTGCCTGGAGTGTACGCGGGGTACAAGAGACCCAGTACTTC. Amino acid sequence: CAWSVRGVQETQYF.

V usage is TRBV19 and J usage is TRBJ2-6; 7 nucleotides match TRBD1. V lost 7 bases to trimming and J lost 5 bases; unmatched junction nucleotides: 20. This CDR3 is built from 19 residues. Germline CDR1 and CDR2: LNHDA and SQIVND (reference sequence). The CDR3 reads CASKRGPVGDLKWANVLTF. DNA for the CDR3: TGTGCCAGTAAAAGGGGGCCGGTAGGAGACTTGAAATGGGCCAACGTCCTGACTTTC.

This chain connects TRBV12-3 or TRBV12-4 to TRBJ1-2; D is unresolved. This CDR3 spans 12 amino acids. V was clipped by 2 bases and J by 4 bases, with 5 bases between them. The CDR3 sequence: CASSLQVYGYTF. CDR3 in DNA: TGTGCCAGCAGTTTACAGGTCTATGGCTACACCTTC.

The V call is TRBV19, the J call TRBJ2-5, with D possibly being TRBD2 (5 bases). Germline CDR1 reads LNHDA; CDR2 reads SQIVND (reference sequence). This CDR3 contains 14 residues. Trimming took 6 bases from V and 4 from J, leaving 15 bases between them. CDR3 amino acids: CASSLRGGRETQYF. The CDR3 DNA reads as TGTGCCAGTAGCCTTCGGGGTGGAAGAGAGACCCAGTACTTC.